This T cell receptor beta chain is from a study of identical twins. Study-wide points: Beta out-of-frame sequences showed weaker excess twin sharing.

The germline V gene encodes CDR1 SGHTA and CDR2 FQGNSA. This CDR3 is 14 amino acids long. V lost 3 bases and J lost 5; bases outside the gene matches: 3. Each cDNA held unique molecular identifiers, and template switching gave it a universal primer site. TCRdb re-analysed the 5' RACE reads in MiXCR, keeping a single row per CDR3 protein. The sample records around 250,000 distinct CDR3 sequences, roughly 8.7% being singletons. This clonotype has ten or more counts. Its matching antigen is unknown. These same data were also listed under a study on yellow fever vaccine responses in identical twins.

Sequencing was performed on CD8+ T cells sorted from blood. This receptor was taken from a woman in her late teens or twenties in good health. The chain links TRBV7-2 to TRBJ2-1, with 8 bases that match TRBD2. The CDR3: CASSFSGVNNEQFF. CDR3 DNA sequence: TGTGCCAGCAGCTTTAGCGGGGTAAACAATGAGCAGTTCTTC.